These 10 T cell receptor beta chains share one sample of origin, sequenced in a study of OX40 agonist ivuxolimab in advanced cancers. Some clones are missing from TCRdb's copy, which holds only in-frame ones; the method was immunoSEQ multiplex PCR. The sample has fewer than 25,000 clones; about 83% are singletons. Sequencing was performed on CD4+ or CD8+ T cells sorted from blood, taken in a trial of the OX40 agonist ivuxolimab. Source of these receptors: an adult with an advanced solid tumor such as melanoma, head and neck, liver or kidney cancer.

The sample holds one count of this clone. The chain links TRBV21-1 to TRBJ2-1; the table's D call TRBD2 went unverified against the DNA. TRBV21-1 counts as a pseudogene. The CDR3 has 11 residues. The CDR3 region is CASSKAPSGFF. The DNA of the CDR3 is TGTGCCAGCAGCAAAGCTCCCTCGGGTTTCTTC.

The CDR3 coding sequence is TGTGCCAGCAGCCCGAGTTCGTACAATGAGCAGTTCTTC. Amino acid sequence: CASSPSSYNEQFF. This sequence joins TRBV7-9 and TRBJ2-1; D remains unclear. V was pared by 5 bases and J by 4 bases, with 9 bases between. The germline V gene has CDR1 SEHNR and CDR2 FQNEAQ (reference sequence). The CDR3 loop spans 13 amino acids.

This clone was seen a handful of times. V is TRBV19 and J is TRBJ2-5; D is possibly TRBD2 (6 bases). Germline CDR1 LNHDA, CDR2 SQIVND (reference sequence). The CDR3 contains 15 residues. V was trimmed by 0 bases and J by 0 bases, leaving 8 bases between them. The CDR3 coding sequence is TGTGCCAGTAGTATAGATGGGAGGTACCAAGAGACCCAGTACTTC. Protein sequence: CASSIDGRYQETQYF.

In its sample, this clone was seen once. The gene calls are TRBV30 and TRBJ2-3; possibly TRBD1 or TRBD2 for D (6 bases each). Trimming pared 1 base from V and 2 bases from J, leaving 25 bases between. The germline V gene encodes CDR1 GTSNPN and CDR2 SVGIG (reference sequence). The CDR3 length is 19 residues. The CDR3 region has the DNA TGTGCCTGGAGTGGCCTAGTGAGGGGGGCCGGGGTAACCACAGATACGCAGTATTTT. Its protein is CAWSGLVRGAGVTTDTQYF.

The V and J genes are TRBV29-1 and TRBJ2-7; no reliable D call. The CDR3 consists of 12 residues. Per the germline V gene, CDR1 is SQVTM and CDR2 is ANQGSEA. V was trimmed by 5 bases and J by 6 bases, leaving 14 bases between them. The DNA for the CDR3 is TGCAGCGTTCTGTCTGGGGTTGGCGAGCAGTACTTC. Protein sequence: CSVLSGVGEQYF.

The CDR3 coding sequence is TGTGCCAGCAGCGTAGAGGGTCAGCAAGAGACCCAGTACTTC. Its translation is CASSVEGQQETQYF. V is TRBV9 and J is TRBJ2-5, with D uncertain. This CDR3 region has 14 residues. The V gene's germline CDR1 is SGDLS and CDR2 YYNGEE. Trimming pared 0 bases from V and 2 bases from J, leaving 8 bases between.

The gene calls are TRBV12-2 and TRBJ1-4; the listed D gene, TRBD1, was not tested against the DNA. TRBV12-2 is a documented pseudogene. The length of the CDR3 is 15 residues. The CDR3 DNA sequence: TGTGCAAGTCGCTTGATGGACAGGAAAAATGAAAAACTGTTTTTT. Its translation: CASRLMDRKNEKLFF.

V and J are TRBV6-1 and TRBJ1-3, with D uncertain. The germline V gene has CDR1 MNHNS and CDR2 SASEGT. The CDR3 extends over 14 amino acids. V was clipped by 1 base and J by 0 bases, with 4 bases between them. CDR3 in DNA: TGTGCCAGCAGTGAAGATTTCTCTGGAAACACCATATATTTT. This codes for CASSEDFSGNTIYF.

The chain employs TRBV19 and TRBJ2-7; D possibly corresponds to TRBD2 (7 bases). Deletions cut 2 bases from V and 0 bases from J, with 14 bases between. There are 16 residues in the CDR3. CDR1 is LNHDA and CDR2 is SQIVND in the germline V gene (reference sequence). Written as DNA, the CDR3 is TGTGCCAGTAGTATAACAGGGAGGGGAAGCTCCTACGAGCAGTACTTC. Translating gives CASSITGRGSSYEQYF.

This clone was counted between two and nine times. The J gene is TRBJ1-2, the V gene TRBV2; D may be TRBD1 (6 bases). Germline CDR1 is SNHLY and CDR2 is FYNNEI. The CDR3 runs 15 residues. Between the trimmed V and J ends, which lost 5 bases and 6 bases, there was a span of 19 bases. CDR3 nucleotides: TGTGCCAGCAGTCCCGTAACACAGGGAGTTGATGGCTACACCTTC. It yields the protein CASSPVTQGVDGYTF.